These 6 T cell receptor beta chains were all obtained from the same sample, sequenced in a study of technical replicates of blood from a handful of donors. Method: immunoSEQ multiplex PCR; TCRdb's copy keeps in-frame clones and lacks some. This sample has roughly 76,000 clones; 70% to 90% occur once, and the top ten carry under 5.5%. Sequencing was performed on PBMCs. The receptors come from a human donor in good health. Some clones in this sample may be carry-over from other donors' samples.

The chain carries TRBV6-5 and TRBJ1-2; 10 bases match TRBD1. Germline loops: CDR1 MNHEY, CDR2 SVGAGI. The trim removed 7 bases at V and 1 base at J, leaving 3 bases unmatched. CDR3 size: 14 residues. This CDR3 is CASTRDRGNYGYTF. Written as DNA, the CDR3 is TGTGCCAGCACCAGGGACAGGGGTAACTATGGCTACACCTTC.

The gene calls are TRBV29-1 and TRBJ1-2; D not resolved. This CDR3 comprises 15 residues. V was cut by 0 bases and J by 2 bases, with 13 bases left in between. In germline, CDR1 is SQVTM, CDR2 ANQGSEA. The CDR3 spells CSVEDRGASNYGYTF. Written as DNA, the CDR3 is TGCAGCGTTGAAGATCGTGGAGCATCCAACTATGGCTACACCTTC.

The CDR3 DNA sequence: TGTGCCAGCAGTGAAGGGGGACAGGGTATTCGAGGGACTGAAGCTTTCTTT. Its translation: CASSEGGQGIRGTEAFF. The V gene is TRBV6-1, the J gene TRBJ1-1; the match to TRBD1 covers 9 bases. With V trimmed by 1 base and J by 5 bases, 11 bases remained unmatched. In germline, CDR1 is MNHNS, CDR2 SASEGT. The CDR3 spans 17 residues.

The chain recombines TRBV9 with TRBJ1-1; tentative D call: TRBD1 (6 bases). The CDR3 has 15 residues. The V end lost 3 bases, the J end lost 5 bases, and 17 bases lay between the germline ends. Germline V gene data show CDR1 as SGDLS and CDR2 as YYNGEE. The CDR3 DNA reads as TGTGCCAGCAGCGCCGCAGGGGTCGCTGGAACTGAAGCTTTCTTT. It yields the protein CASSAAGVAGTEAFF.

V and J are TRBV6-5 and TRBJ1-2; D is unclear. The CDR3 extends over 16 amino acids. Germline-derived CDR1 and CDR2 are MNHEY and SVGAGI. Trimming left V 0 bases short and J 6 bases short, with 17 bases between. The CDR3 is CASSYSPLVLGNGYTF. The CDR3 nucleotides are TGTGCCAGCAGTTACTCGCCCTTGGTCCTAGGAAATGGCTACACCTTC.

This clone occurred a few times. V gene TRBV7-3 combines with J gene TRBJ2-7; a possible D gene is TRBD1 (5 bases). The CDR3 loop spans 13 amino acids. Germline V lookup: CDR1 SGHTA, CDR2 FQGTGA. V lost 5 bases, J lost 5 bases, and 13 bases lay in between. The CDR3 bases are TGTGCCAGCAGCCTCAATAGGGGCCACGAGCAGTACTTC. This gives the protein CASSLNRGHEQYF.